This T cell receptor beta chain was sequenced in a study of blood T cell repertoires in COVID-19. Background on the study: Researchers got acute and convalescent COVID-19 samples from the United States, Italy and Spain.

CDR1 SGHNT and CDR2 YYREEE come from the germline V gene (reference sequence). The CDR3 covers 13 residues. The V gene lost 6 bases and the J gene lost 7 bases, with 14 bases spanning the gap. Source study methods: Amplification of reference gene primers provided the estimated nucleated cell counts. Using immunoSEQ multiplex PCR, the repertoire was profiled, and TCRdb retains in-frame clones only, with some absent. From that table come the V and J calls and clone size; the DNA was used to work out D and trimming. The sample holds under 250,000 clones, 84% seen once. This rearrangement joins TRBV5-4 to TRBJ1-5; weak D call: TRBD1 (6 bases). This receptor was obtained from a woman in her 40s who had recovered from COVID-19. The sample comprised peripheral blood. The CDR3 sequence is CASTLPRGQPQHF. In DNA form, the CDR3 reads TGTGCCAGCACTTTACCCAGGGGCCAGCCCCAGCATTTT. The entire variable domain, with the rest obtained from reference TRBV5-4 and TRBJ1-5, is as follows: ETGVTQSPTHLIKTRGQQVTLRCSSQSGHNTVSWYQQALGQGPQFIFQYYREEENGRGNFPPRFSGLQFPNYSSELNVNALELDDSALYLCASTLPRGQPQHFGDGTRLSIL.